Detailed here is one T cell receptor (beta chain). The sample originates from a study of cytomegalovirus exposure and HLA in healthy donors. TCRdb keeps only in-frame clones here, not all; method: immunoSEQ multiplex PCR. The table lists approximately 230,000 clones, roughly 87% of them singletons. The CDR3 spans 14 residues. CDR1 and CDR2 from the germline V gene are SGDLS and YYNGEE. With 3 bases removed from V and 7 bases from J, the gap between germline ends came to 16 bases. Material: PBMCs. The chain carries TRBV9 and TRBJ1-2; a weak D match, TRBD1 (5 bases). The TCR was taken from a man between 18 and 35 years old in good health and CMV-seropositive. The CDR3 DNA reads TGTGCCAGCAGCGCGAGAATAGAGACAGTTGGCTACACCTTC. This codes for CASSARIETVGYTF.